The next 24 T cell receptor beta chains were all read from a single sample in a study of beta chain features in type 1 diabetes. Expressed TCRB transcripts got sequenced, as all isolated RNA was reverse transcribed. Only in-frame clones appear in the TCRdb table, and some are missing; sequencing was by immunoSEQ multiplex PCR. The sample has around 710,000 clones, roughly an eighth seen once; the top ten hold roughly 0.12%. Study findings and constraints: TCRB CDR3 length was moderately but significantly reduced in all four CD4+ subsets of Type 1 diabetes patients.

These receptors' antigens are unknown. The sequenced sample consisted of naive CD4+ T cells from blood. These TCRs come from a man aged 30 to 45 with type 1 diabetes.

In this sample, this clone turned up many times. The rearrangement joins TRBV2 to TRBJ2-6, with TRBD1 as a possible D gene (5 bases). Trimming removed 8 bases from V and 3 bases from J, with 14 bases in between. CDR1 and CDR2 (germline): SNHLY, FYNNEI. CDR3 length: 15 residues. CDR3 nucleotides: TGTGCCAGCGGATCAGGGTCTTATGGGGCCAACGTCCTGACTTTC. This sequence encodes CASGSGSYGANVLTF.

The CDR3, as DNA: TGTGCCAGCAGCTTCGCCGGGGCTAGCGGTAGTAATGAGCAGTTCTTC. Translated, it gives CASSFAGASGSNEQFF. V is TRBV7-2 and J is TRBJ2-1, with TRBD2 matching over 7 bases. This CDR3 has 16 amino acids. V shed 3 bases, J shed 7 bases, and the junction held 12 bases outside the gene matches. The germline CDR1 and CDR2 sequences are SGHTA and FQGNSA.

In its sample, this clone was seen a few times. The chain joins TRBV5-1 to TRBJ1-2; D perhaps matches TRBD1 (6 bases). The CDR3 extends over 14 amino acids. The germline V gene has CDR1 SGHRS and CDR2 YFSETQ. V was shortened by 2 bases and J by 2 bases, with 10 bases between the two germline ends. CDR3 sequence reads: CASSLQGGNYGYTF. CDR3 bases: TGCGCCAGCAGCTTACAAGGGGGGAACTATGGCTACACCTTC.

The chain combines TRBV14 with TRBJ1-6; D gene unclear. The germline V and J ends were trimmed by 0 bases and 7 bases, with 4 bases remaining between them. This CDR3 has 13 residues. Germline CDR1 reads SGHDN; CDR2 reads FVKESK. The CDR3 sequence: CASSQEGNSPLHF. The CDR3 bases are TGTGCCAGCAGCCAAGAAGGGAATTCACCCCTCCACTTT.

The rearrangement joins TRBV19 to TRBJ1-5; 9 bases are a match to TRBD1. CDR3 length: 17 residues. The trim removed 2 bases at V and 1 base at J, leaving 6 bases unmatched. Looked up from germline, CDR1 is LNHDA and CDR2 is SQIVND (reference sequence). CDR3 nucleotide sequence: TGTGCCAGTAGTATATCGGGACAGGGACGGAGCAATCAGCCCCAGCATTTT. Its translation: CASSISGQGRSNQPQHF.

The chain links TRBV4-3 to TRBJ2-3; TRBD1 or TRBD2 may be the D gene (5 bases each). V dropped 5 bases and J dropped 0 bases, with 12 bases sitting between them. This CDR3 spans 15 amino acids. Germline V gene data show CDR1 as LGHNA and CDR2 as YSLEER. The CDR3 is CASSLVGDSTDTQYF. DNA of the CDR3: TGCGCCAGCAGCTTGGTGGGGGATAGCACAGATACGCAGTATTTT.

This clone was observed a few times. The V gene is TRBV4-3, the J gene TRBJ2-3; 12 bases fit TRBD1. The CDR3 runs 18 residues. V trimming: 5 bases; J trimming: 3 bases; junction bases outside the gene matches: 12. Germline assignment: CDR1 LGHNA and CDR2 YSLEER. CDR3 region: CASSFRSGTGGGTDTQYF. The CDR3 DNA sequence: TGCGCCAGCAGCTTCCGGTCCGGGACAGGGGGCGGGACAGATACGCAGTATTTT.

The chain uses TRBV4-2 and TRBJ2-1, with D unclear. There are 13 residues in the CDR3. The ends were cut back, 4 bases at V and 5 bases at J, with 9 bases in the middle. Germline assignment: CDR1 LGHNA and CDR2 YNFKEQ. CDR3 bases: TGTGCCAGCAGCCGGCAGGCCGACAATGAGCAGTTCTTC. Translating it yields CASSRQADNEQFF.

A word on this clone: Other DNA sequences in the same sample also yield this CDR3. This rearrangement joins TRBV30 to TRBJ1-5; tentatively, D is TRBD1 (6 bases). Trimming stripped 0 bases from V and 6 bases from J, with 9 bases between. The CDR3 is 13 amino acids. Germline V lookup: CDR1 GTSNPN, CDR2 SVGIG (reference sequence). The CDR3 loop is CAWSVGGGQPQHF. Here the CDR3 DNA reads TGTGCCTGGAGTGTTGGAGGGGGTCAGCCCCAGCATTTT. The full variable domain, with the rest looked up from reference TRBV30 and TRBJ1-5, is SQTIHQWPATLVQPVGSPLSLECTVEGTSNPNLYWYRQAAGRGLQLLFYSVGIGQISSEVPQNLSASRPQDRQFILSSKKLLLSDSGFYLCAWSVGGGQPQHFGDGTRLSIL.

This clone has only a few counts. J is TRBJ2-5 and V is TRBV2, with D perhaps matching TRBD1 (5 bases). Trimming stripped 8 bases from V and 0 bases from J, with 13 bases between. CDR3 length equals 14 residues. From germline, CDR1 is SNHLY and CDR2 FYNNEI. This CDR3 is CASGQGSYQETQYF. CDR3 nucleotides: TGTGCCAGCGGGCAGGGCTCGTACCAAGAGACCCAGTACTTC.

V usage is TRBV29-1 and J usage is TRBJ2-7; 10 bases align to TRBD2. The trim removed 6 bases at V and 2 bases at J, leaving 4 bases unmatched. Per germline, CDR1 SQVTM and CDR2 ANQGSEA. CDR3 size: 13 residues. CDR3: CSVGLAVAYEQYF. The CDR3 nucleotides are TGCAGCGTCGGACTAGCGGTAGCCTACGAGCAGTACTTC.

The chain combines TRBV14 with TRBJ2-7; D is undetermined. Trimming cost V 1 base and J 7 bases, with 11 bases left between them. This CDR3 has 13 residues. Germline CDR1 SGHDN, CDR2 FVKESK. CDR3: CASSQVGVVEQYF. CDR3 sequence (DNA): TGTGCCAGCAGCCAAGTGGGCGTGGTTGAGCAGTACTTC.

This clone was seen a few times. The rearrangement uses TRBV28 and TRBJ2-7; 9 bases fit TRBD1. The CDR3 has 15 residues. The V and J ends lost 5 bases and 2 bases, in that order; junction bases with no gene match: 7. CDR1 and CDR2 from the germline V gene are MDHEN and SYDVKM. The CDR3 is CASSTTGGRPYEQYF. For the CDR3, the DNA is TGTGCCAGCAGTACAACAGGGGGCCGGCCCTACGAGCAGTACTTC.

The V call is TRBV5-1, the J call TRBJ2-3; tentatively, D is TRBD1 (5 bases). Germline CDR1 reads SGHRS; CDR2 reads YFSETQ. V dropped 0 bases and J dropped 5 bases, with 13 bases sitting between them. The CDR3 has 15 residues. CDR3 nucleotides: TGCGCCAGCAGCTTGGCGGTCAGGGAAGGAGATACGCAGTATTTT. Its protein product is CASSLAVREGDTQYF.

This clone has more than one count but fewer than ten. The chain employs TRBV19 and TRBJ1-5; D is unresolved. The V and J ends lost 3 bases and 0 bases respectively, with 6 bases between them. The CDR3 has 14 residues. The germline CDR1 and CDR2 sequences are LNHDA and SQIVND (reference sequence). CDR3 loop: CASSIVDSNQPQHF. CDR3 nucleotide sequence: TGTGCCAGTAGTATCGTCGATAGCAATCAGCCCCAGCATTTT.

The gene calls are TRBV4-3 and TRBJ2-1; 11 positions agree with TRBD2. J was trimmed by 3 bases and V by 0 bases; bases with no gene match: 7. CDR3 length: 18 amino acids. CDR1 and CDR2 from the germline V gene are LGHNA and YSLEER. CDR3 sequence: CASSQDMGLAGGYNEQFF. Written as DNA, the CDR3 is TGCGCCAGCAGCCAAGATATGGGGCTAGCGGGGGGCTACAATGAGCAGTTCTTC.

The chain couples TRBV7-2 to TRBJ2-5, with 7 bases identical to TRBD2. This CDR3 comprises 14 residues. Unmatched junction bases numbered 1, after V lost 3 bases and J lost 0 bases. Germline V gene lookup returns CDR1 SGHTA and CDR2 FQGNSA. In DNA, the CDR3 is TGTGCCAGCAGCTTCGGGGGGTACCAAGAGACCCAGTACTTC. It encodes CASSFGGYQETQYF.

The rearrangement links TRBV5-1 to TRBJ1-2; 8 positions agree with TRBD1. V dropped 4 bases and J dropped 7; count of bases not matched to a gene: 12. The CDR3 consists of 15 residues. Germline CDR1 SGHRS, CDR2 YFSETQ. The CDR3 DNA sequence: TGCGCCAGCAGCCAAGGACAGGGCGGTGTGGGTGGCTACACCTTC. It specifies CASSQGQGGVGGYTF.

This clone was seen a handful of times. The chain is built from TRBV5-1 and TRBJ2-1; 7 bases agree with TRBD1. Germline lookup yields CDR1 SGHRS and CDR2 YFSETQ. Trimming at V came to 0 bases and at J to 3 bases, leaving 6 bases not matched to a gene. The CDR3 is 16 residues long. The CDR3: CASSLAPDRSYNEQFF. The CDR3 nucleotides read TGCGCCAGCAGCTTGGCCCCGGACAGGAGCTACAATGAGCAGTTCTTC.

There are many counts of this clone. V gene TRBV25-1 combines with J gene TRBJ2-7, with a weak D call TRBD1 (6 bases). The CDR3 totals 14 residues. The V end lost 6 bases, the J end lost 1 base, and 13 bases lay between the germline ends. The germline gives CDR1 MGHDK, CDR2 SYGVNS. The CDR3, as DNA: TGTGCCAGCAGAGCACAGGGTGGTTCCTACGAGCAGTACTTC. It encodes CASRAQGGSYEQYF.

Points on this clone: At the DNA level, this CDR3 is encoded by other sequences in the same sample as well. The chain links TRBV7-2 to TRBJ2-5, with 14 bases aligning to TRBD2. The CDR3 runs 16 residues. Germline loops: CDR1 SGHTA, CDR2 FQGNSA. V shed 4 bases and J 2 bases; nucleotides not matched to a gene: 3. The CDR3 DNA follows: TGTGCCAGCAGCTCGGGACTAGCGGGGGCTCAAGAGACCCAGTACTTC. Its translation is CASSSGLAGAQETQYF.

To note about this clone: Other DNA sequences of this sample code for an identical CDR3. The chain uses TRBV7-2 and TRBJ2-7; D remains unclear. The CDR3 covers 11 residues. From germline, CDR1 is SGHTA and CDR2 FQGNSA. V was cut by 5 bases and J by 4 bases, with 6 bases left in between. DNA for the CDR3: TGTGCCAGCAGCCTTCGGTACGAGCAGTACTTC. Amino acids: CASSLRYEQYF. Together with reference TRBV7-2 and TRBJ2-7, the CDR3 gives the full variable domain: GAGVSQSPSNKVTEKGKDVELRCDPISGHTALYWYRQSLGQGLEFLIYFQGNSAPDKSGLPSDRFSAERTGGSVSTLTIQRTQQEDSAVYLCASSLRYEQYFGPGTRLTVT.

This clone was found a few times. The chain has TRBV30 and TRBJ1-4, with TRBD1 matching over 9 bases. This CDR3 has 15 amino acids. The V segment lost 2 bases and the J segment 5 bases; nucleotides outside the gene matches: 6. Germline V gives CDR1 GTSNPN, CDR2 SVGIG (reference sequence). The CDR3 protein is CAWSPGDRENEKLFF. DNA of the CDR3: TGTGCCTGGAGTCCCGGGGACAGGGAAAATGAAAAACTGTTTTTT.

Written as DNA, the CDR3 is TGTGCCAGCAGTGAAGCGGGCGATGCCCTTGGCTACACCTTC. Its translation is CASSEAGDALGYTF. The chain couples TRBV2 to TRBJ1-2; D remains ambiguous. V lost 0 bases and J 7 bases, leaving 12 bases between the germline ends. There are 14 residues in the CDR3. In germline, CDR1 is SNHLY, CDR2 FYNNEI.